These T cell receptor beta chains were read from a single sample in a study of blood T cell repertoires in COVID-19. The repertoire was sequenced with immunoSEQ multiplex PCR; TCRdb's copy has only in-frame clones and lacks some. The repertoire includes 70,000 or so clones, under 85% of them detected once, and 15% sits in the top ten. Sequenced: peripheral blood. The receptors come from a man in his fifties or sixties with COVID-19, enrolled during active disease. Each CDR3 is given with its conserved first and last residue.

V gene: TRBV3-1/TRBV3-2; CDR3 length: 15; J gene: TRBJ1-6; CDR3 protein: CASSIRSGGNSPLHF
V gene: TRBV28; CDR3 length: 16; J gene: TRBJ2-1; CDR3 protein: CASSPAGTPSYNEQFF
V gene: TRBV10-3; CDR3 length: 16; J gene: TRBJ2-5; CDR3 protein: CAISDRTSEVRLTQYF
V gene: TRBV12-3/TRBV12-4; CDR3 length: 11; J gene: TRBJ2-5; CDR3 protein: CASRWEETQYF
V gene: TRBV6-5; CDR3 length: 15; J gene: TRBJ2-3; CDR3 protein: CASRPHGGGTDTQYF
V gene: TRBV28; CDR3 length: 15; J gene: TRBJ2-3; CDR3 protein: CASSQGGTSTDTQYF
V gene: TRBV6-1; CDR3 length: 14; J gene: TRBJ2-3; CDR3 protein: CASSETYSRGLQYF
V gene: TRBV7-9; CDR3 length: 13; J gene: TRBJ2-7; CDR3 protein: CASRAGLSYEQYF
V gene: TRBV4-1; CDR3 length: 16; J gene: TRBJ1-3; CDR3 protein: CASSQEGRANGNTIYF
V gene: TRBV7-6; CDR3 length: 16; J gene: TRBJ1-1; CDR3 protein: CASSSRQGLRNTEAFF
V gene: TRBV18; CDR3 length: 13; J gene: TRBJ2-7; CDR3 protein: CASSPGQTYEQYF
V gene: TRBV5-4; CDR3 length: 15; J gene: TRBJ2-7; CDR3 protein: CASSLGGVGTYEQYF
V gene: TRBV11-2; CDR3 length: 14; J gene: TRBJ1-3; CDR3 protein: CASSYSLSGNTIYF
V gene: TRBV5-1; CDR3 length: 16; J gene: TRBJ2-1; CDR3 protein: CASSLEIAGGQNEQFF
V gene: TRBV6-2/TRBV6-3; CDR3 length: 14; J gene: TRBJ1-2; CDR3 protein: CASSYPGTTYGYTF
V gene: TRBV5-1; CDR3 length: 16; J gene: TRBJ1-1; CDR3 protein: CASSLAAVKKNTEAFF